The following is a T cell receptor beta chain sequence with its context. The data stem from a study of blood T cell repertoires in COVID-19. Overall study: Both acute and convalescent COVID-19 samples were obtained from the United States, Italy and Spain. Sample material is recorded as cDNA or gDNA derived from T cells, B-cell-depleted T cells, or PBMCs.

In the original processing: Reference gene primer amplification gave estimated nucleated cell counts. Assay: immunoSEQ multiplex PCR; the TCRdb copy retains only in-frame clones and omits some. V and J calls and clone size are as listed in that table; D and trimming were resolved from the DNA. The data show roughly 100,000 clones, with 75% to 90% seen just once and around 20% held by the top ten. CDR1 LGHDT and CDR2 YNNKEL come from the germline V gene (reference sequence). J lost 2 bases, V lost 1 base, and 6 bases had no gene match. This CDR3 is built from 16 residues. The source material was peripheral blood. The chain links TRBV3-1 (or the pseudogene TRBV3-2) to TRBJ2-3; TRBD1 aligns across 7 bases. The origin of this receptor is a woman at least 80 years old with acute or convalescent COVID-19. The CDR3 coding sequence is TGTGCCAGCAGCCAAGTCGAGGGACAGTACACAGATACGCAGTATTTT. This translates into CASSQVEGQYTDTQYF.